One sample yielded the 6 T cell receptor beta chains listed below, sequenced in a study of blood T cells in healthy people across ages. PCR was performed a second time for roughly 7 to 12 cycles using a sample-barcoded 5' primer and a J-beta primer mix. In TCRdb, the 5' RACE reads were re-called with MiXCR into one record per CDR3 protein. The sample shows hundreds of thousands of distinct CDR3 sequences, roughly half of them seen only once. The specimen was blood. Every receptor here comes from a man aged 60 to 69 in good health.

This chain connects TRBV6-5 to TRBJ1-4; 8 nucleotides agree with TRBD1. V dropped 1 base and J dropped 1; count of bases not matched to a gene: 8. CDR1 and CDR2 from the germline V gene are MNHEY and SVGAGI. CDR3 size: 18 residues. CDR3 loop: CASSYFAGGYGTNEKLFF. The CDR3 DNA reads TGTGCCAGCAGTTACTTCGCAGGGGGCTATGGAACTAATGAAAAACTGTTTTTT.

This clonotype has more than one count but fewer than ten. The chain joins TRBV3-1 to TRBJ2-3; D is uncertain. Trimming left V 5 bases short and J 2 bases short, with 8 bases between. Germline CDR1 is LGHDT and CDR2 is YNNKEL (reference sequence). The CDR3 runs to 13 residues. DNA for the CDR3: TGTGCCAGCAGCGGTGGGGACACAGATACGCAGTATTTT. This codes for CASSGGDTDTQYF.

This clonotype turned up a few times. V usage is TRBV30 and J usage is TRBJ1-1; a weak D match, TRBD1 (6 bases). This CDR3 has 12 residues. In germline, CDR1 is GTSNPN, CDR2 SVGIG (reference sequence). With 4 bases removed from V and 5 bases from J, the gap between germline ends came to 11 bases. In DNA form, the CDR3 reads TGTGCCTGGAAGGAAGGGGGAACTGAAGCTTTCTTT. Residues: CAWKEGGTEAFF.

The rearrangement links TRBV29-1 to TRBJ2-1; 7 nucleotides align to TRBD2. The CDR3 runs 14 residues. With 7 bases clipped from V and 10 bases from J, the junction kept 16 bases outside the gene matches. Germline assignment: CDR1 SQVTM and CDR2 ANQGSEA. Here the CDR3 DNA reads TGCAGCGCTTCTCCTTCTAGCGGAGAAACGGAGCAGTTCTTC. It is translated as CSASPSSGETEQFF.

There are a few counts of this clonotype. The V gene is TRBV24-1, the J gene TRBJ2-4; maybe TRBD1 (5 bases). The better agreement between TRBJ2-5 and the DNA end casts doubt on the J call. Per the germline V gene, CDR1 is KGHDR and CDR2 is SFDVKD. CDR3 length: 12 residues. The CDR3 region has the DNA TGTGCCACCAGTGACGCAGGGAAGACCCAGTACTTC. Residues: CATSDAGKTQYF.

The CDR3 nucleotides are TGTGCCAGCAGCGCCGGAGACAGGGGGCTTGGCGAGCAGTACTTC. Protein sequence: CASSAGDRGLGEQYF. The V and J genes are TRBV7-9 and TRBJ2-7, with 10 bases matching TRBD1. The germline V gene has CDR1 SEHNR and CDR2 FQNEAQ (reference sequence). The CDR3 length is 15 residues. Germline trimming cut 5 bases from V and 6 bases from J; bases unmatched to any gene: 10.